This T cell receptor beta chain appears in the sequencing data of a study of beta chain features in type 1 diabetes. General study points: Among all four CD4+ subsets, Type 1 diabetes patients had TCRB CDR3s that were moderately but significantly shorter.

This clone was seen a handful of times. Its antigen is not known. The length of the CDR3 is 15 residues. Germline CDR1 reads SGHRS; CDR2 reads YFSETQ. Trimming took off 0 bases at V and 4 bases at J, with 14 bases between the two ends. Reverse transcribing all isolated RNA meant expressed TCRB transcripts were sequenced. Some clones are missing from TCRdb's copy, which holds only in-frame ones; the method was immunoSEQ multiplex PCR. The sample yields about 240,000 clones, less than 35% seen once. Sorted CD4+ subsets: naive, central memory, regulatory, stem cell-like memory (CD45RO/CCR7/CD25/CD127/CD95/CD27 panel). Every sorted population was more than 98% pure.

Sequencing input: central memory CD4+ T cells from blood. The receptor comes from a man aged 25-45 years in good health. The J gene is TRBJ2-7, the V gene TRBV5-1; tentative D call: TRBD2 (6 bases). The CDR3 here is CASSLASGGGYEQYF. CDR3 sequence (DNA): TGCGCCAGCAGCTTGGCATCCGGCGGAGGGTACGAGCAGTACTTC. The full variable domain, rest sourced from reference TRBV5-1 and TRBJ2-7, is KAGVTQTPRYLIKTRGQQVTLSCSPISGHRSVSWYQQTPGQGLQFLFEYFSETQRNKGNFPGRFSGRQFSNSRSEMNVSTLELGDSALYLCASSLASGGGYEQYFGPGTRLTVT.